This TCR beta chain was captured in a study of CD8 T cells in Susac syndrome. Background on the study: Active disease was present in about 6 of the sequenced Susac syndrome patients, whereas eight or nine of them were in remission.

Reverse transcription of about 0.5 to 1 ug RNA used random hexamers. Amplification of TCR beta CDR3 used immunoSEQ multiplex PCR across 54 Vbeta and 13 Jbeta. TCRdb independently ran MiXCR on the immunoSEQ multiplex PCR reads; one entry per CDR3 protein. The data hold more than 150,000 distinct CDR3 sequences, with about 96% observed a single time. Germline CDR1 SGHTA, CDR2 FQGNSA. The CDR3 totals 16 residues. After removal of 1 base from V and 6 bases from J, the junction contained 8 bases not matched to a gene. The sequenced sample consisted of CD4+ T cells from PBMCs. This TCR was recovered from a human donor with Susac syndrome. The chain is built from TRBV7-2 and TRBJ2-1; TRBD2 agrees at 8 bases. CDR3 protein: CASSLGVFGGVNEQFF. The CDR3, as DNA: TGTGCCAGCAGCTTAGGGGTGTTCGGGGGGGTCAATGAGCAGTTCTTC.